This TCR beta chain is drawn from a study of response to subunit inactivated influenza vaccine. Findings and caveats of the study: Researchers suggested that each seasonal influenza vaccination recruits few new T cells.

TCRdb independently ran MiXCR on the RT-PCR reads; one entry per CDR3 protein. The sample lists almost 600,000 distinct CDR3 sequences, 14% occurring once. The CDR3 length is 15 residues. CDR1 and CDR2 from the germline V gene are MNHEY and SVGAGI. Between the trimmed V and J ends, which lost 6 bases and 4 bases, there was a span of 18 bases. In regard to this clonotype: What it recognizes is unknown.

Sequences were derived from PBMCs from blood, sampled about 11 days after vaccination. The origin of this receptor is a man in his forties or fifties who received an inactivated influenza vaccine. This chain uses TRBV6-5 with TRBJ1-2; no reliable D call. The CDR3 sequence is CASSYGARDAYGYTF. CDR3 in DNA: TGTGCCAGCAGCTATGGAGCCCGGGATGCCTATGGCTACACCTTC.